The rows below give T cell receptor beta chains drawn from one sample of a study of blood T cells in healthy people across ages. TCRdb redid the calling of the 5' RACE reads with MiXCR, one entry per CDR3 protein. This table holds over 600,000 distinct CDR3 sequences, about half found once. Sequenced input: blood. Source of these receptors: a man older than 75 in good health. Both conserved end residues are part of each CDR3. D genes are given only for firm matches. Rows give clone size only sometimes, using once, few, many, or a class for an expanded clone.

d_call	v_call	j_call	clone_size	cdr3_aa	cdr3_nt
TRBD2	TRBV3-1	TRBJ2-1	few	CASSQGLAGGPTTAEQFF	TGTGCCAGCAGCCAAGGGTTAGCGGGAGGGCCTACCACGGCTGAGCAGTTCTTC
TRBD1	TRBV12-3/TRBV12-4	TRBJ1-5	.	CASGDTGGGQPQHF	TGTGCCAGCGGGGATACAGGGGGCGGTCAGCCCCAGCATTTT
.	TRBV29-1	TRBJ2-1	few	CSVGADTYNEQFF	TGCAGCGTTGGGGCGGACACCTACAATGAGCAGTTCTTC
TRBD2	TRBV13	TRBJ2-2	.	CASSKNVGGSSNTGELFF	TGTGCCAGCAGCAAAAACGTAGGCGGGAGTTCGAACACCGGGGAGCTGTTTTTT
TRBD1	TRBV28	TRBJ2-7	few	CASLSRGKGEQYF	TGTGCCAGCCTGAGCAGGGGGAAGGGCGAGCAGTACTTC
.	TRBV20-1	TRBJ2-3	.	CSGSPGTDTTDTQYF	TGCAGTGGTAGTCCCGGGACCGATACAACAGATACGCAGTATTTT
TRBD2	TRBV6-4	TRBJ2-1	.	CASSEKGGGANEQFF	TGTGCCAGCAGTGAGAAGGGCGGGGGGGCCAATGAGCAGTTCTTC
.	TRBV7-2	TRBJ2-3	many	CASSWFRRSTDTQYF	TGTGCCAGCAGCTGGTTTCGGCGGAGCACAGATACGCAGTATTTT
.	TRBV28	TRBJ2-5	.	CAGSPTGYLEGGTQYF	TGTGCCGGCAGTCCGACGGGGTACCTAGAAGGGGGGACCCAGTACTTC
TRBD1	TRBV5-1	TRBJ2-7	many	CASSPGTGGFYEQYF	TGCGCCAGCAGCCCTGGGACAGGGGGCTTCTACGAGCAGTACTTC
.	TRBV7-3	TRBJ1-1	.	CASRSRVDTEAFF	TGTGCCAGCAGGTCCAGGGTGGACACTGAAGCTTTCTTT
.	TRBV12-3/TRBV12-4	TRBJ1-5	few	CASSGKEDKPQHF	TGTGCCAGCAGTGGGAAGGAGGATAAGCCCCAGCATTTT
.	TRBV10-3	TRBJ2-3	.	CAIKTASQNLDTQYF	TGTGCCATCAAAACTGCCAGCCAGAACTTAGATACGCAGTATTTT
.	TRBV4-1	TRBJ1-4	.	CASSQDSGRYLKLFF	TGCGCCAGCAGCCAAGATTCGGGACGGTATTTAAAACTGTTTTTT
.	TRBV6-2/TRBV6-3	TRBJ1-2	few	CASSRDRNWGYTF	TGTGCCAGCAGTCGCGACAGGAACTGGGGCTACACCTTC
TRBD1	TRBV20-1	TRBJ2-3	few	CSASLRDRDADTQYF	TGCAGTGCTAGCCTCCGGGACAGGGATGCAGATACGCAGTATTTT
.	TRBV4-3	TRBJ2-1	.	CASSQVRGSSYNEQFF	TGCGCCAGCAGCCAAGTAAGAGGGAGCTCCTACAATGAGCAGTTCTTC
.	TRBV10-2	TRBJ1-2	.	CASRGNPTNYGYTF	TGCGCCAGCAGGGGAAATCCCACTAACTATGGCTACACCTTC
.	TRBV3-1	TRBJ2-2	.	CASSPGVAGELFF	TGTGCCAGCAGCCCGGGGGTCGCCGGGGAGCTGTTTTTT
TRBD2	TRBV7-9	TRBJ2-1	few	CASSLGGMRAGVSYNEQFF	TGTGCCAGCAGCTTAGGGGGGATGAGGGCGGGAGTCTCCTACAATGAGCAGTTCTTC
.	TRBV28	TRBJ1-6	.	CASRPQRVGSPLHF	TGTGCCAGCAGACCTCAAAGGGTTGGTTCACCCCTCCACTTT
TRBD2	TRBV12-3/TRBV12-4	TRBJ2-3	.	CASSPELAGVRVGTDTQYF	TGTGCCAGCAGTCCAGAGCTAGCGGGAGTTAGAGTGGGCACAGATACGCAGTATTTT
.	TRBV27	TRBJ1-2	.	CASKLWGNYGYTF	TGTGCCAGTAAGCTTTGGGGAAACTATGGCTACACCTTC
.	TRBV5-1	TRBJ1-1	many	CASSLDQGSGNTEAFF	TGCGCCAGCAGCTTGGACCAGGGAAGCGGTAACACTGAAGCTTTCTTT
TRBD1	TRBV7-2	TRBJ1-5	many	CASSSTGGNQPQHF	TGTGCCAGCAGTTCTACAGGGGGCAATCAGCCCCAGCATTTT
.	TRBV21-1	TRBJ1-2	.	CASSKGGSFTNHGYTF	TGTGCCAGCAGCAAAGGGGGCTCCTTTACTAACCATGGCTACACCTTC
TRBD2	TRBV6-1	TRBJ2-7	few	CASNLLAGVDSEQYF	TGTGCCAGCAATCTCTTAGCGGGAGTTGACTCCGAGCAGTACTTC
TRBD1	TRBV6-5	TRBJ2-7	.	CASRQDRVTHEQYF	TGTGCCAGCAGGCAGGACAGGGTGACTCACGAGCAGTACTTC
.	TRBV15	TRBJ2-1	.	CATSLGKNSYNEQFF	TGTGCCACCAGCCTAGGGAAAAACTCCTACAATGAGCAGTTCTTC
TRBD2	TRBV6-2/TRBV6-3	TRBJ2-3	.	CASTPNQLAADTDTQYF	TGTGCCAGCACCCCGAACCAACTAGCGGCGGACACAGATACGCAGTATTTT
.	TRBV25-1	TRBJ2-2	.	CASSGELTGELFF	TGTGCCAGCAGTGGGGAGCTCACCGGGGAGCTGTTTTTT
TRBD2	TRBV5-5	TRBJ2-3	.	CASSLGSSGSPDTQYF	TGTGCCAGCAGCTTGGGTTCGAGCGGGAGCCCAGATACGCAGTATTTT
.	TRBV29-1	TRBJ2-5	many	CSVVGGRETQYF	TGCAGCGTTGTTGGGGGAAGGGAGACCCAGTACTTC
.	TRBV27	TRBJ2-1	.	CASSAQRAEQFF	TGTGCCAGCAGTGCCCAGCGGGCTGAGCAGTTCTTC
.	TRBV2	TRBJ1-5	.	CASSESRDGQPQHF	TGTGCCAGCAGTGAGTCCAGGGATGGACAGCCCCAGCATTTT
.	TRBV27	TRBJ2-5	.	CASNNMGGTQYF	TGTGCCAGCAATAACATGGGTGGGACCCAGTACTTC
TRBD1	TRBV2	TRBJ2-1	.	CASTRGQGEYNEQFF	TGTGCCAGCACCAGGGGACAGGGAGAGTACAATGAGCAGTTCTTC